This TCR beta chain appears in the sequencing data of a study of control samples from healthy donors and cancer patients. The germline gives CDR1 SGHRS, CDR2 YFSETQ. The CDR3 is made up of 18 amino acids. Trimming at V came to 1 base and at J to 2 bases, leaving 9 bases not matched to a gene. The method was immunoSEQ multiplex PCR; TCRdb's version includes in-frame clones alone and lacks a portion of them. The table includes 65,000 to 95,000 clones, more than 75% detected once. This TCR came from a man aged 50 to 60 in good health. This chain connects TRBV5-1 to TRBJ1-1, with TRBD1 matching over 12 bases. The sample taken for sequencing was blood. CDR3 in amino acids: CASSLWGQGALGNTEAFF. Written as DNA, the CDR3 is TGCGCCAGCAGCTTGTGGGGACAGGGGGCGCTTGGAAACACTGAAGCTTTCTTT. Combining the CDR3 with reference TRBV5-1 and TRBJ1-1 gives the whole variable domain KAGVTQTPRYLIKTRGQQVTLSCSPISGHRSVSWYQQTPGQGLQFLFEYFSETQRNKGNFPGRFSGRQFSNSRSEMNVSTLELGDSALYLCASSLWGQGALGNTEAFFGQGTRLTVV.